This T cell receptor (beta chain) was found in a study of cytomegalovirus exposure and HLA in healthy donors. The study, taken as a whole, reports: HLA restriction was apparent for most CMV-associated TCR beta chains in a later analysis. Confirmation was obtained in vitro that a few CMV-associated chains are specific for CMV antigens.

Use of 60 Vbeta and 13 Jbeta primers characterized the PCR. Sequencing used immunoSEQ multiplex PCR; TCRdb keeps in-frame clones, though not all of them. The table includes 130,000 or so clones, around 74% detected once. Note on this clone: Its antigen is not identified.

Between the trimmed V and J ends, which lost 0 bases and 8 bases, there was a span of 16 bases. The CDR3 loop spans 15 amino acids. From germline, CDR1 is MNHEY and CDR2 SVGAGI. The chain combines TRBV6-5 with TRBJ1-1; D may be TRBD1 (5 bases). This clonotype was sampled from a man aged 18 to 29 in good health and CMV-seropositive. Sequenced sample: PBMCs. CDR3 region: CASSYSWRQLNEAFF. In DNA, the CDR3 is TGTGCCAGCAGTTACTCATGGCGACAGCTAAACGAAGCTTTCTTT.